The rows below give T cell receptor beta chains drawn from one sample of a study of monozygotic twins with inflammatory bowel disease. TCRdb reprocessed the 5' RACE reads and keeps a single row for each CDR3 protein, giving no DNA. Here the sample table reports fewer than 200,000 distinct CDR3 sequences. Sample: blood. Receptor source: a human donor with ulcerative colitis or Crohn's disease, or a healthy co-twin of an affected twin (not recorded which). Both conserved end residues are part of each CDR3.

J,length,V,CDR3
TRBJ1-5,15,TRBV20-1,CSARGQGRSNQPQHF
TRBJ2-5,14,TRBV11-2,CASSLTSDQETQYF
TRBJ2-7,16,TRBV11-2,CASSLAFLDSAYEQYF
TRBJ2-5,15,TRBV12-3/TRBV12-4,CASSLARLVQETQYF
TRBJ2-7,14,TRBV6-2/TRBV6-3,CASRARDNSYEQYF
TRBJ2-1,15,TRBV20-1,CSAGAGLAASDEQFF
TRBJ1-1,15,TRBV3-1,CASSPRQGTNTEAFF
TRBJ2-2,16,TRBV9,CASSIWGQANTGELFF
TRBJ2-2,17,TRBV6-2/TRBV6-3,CASSYRPGQAVTGELFF
TRBJ1-1,13,TRBV12-3/TRBV12-4,CASSFRQGTEAFF
TRBJ1-2,13,TRBV20-1,CSASTELFYGYTF
TRBJ2-2,14,TRBV28,CASRMGQNTGELFF
TRBJ2-5,13,TRBV5-6,CASSSTDQETQYF
TRBJ2-7,13,TRBV24-1,CATHTGISYEQYF
TRBJ2-4,14,TRBV4-2,CASSPPGQTNMQYF
TRBJ2-1,14,TRBV5-5,CASSLPPPGNEQFF
TRBJ2-7,12,TRBV29-1,CSVVEGAYEQYF
TRBJ1-5,15,TRBV9,CASSIAGDSNQPQHF
TRBJ1-5,13,TRBV19,CASRMGTDQPQHF
TRBJ1-5,17,TRBV10-3,CAISEGGQGAVRWAQHF
TRBJ2-1,14,TRBV12-3/TRBV12-4,CASSSSGVRNEQFF
TRBJ2-1,16,TRBV4-3,CASSTPLAGGPFVKFF
TRBJ2-2,17,TRBV4-1,CASSQLLGGTSAGELFF
TRBJ1-2,13,TRBV20-1,CSASSGTGVGYTF
TRBJ2-5,13,TRBV5-5,CASSGGTMETQYF
TRBJ2-3,13,TRBV20-1,CSASRGGLDTQYF
TRBJ2-3,14,TRBV7-9,CASSLMGITDTQYF
TRBJ2-3,17,TRBV7-2,CASSLGGGTSGPDTQYF
TRBJ1-5,19,TRBV19,CASSIAPSSRTARDQPQHF
TRBJ1-5,15,TRBV6-1,CASSRDRHSNQPQHF
TRBJ2-5,14,TRBV6-2/TRBV6-3,CASSYAGTGKTQYF
TRBJ2-1,15,TRBV20-1,CSATPGTGDYNEQFF
TRBJ1-1,15,TRBV12-2,CASRGKGLPNTEAFF
TRBJ1-5,14,TRBV12-3/TRBV12-4,CASTKEGGNQPQHF
TRBJ2-7,16,TRBV6-2/TRBV6-3,CASSYTPGTGTYEQYF
TRBJ1-4,14,TRBV12-3/TRBV12-4,CASRETGTDEKLFF
TRBJ2-3,11,TRBV28,CASSLSHTQYF
TRBJ1-5,15,TRBV6-1,CASRAYRGLNQPQHF
TRBJ1-2,15,TRBV5-1,CASSLSRQGNYGYTF
TRBJ2-2,17,TRBV19,CASSIDGLAENTGELFF
TRBJ2-5,15,TRBV20-1,CSASTWGLVQETQYF
TRBJ2-3,13,TRBV30,CAWSVRNTDTQYF
TRBJ1-4,16,TRBV20-1,CSAKDKTGTGGLKLFF
TRBJ1-1,18,TRBV11-1,CASTQRSGQGKGNTEAFF
TRBJ2-3,16,TRBV4-1,CASSQQVAGPTDTQYF
TRBJ1-1,15,TRBV28,CASSRAAEADTEAFF
TRBJ1-1,13,TRBV5-1,CASSLGTATEAFF
TRBJ2-7,14,TRBV3-1,CASSRASGRYEQYF
TRBJ2-1,11,TRBV2,CASSGLAWQFF
TRBJ2-5,15,TRBV27,CASSPTRGGHETQYF
TRBJ1-1,15,TRBV5-1,CASSTRPGQGTEAFF
TRBJ2-4,12,TRBV12-3/TRBV12-4,CASSLSRGIQYF